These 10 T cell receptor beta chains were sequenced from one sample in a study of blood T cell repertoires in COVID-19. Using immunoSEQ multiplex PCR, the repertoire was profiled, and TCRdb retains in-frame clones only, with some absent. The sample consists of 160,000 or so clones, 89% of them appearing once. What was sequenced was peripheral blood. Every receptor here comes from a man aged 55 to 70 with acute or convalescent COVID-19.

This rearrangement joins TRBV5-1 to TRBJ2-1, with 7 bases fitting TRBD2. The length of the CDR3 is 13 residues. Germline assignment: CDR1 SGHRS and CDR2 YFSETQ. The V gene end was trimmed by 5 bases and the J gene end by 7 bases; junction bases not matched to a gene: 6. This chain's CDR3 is CASRVSGDNEQFF. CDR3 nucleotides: TGCGCCAGCAGGGTCAGCGGGGATAATGAGCAGTTCTTC.

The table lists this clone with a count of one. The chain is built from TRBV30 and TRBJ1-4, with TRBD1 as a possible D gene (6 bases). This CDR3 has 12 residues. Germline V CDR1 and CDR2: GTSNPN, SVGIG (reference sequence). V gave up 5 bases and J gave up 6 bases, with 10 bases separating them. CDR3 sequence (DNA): TGTGCCTGGGAACAGGGACATGAAAAACTGTTTTTT. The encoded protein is CAWEQGHEKLFF.

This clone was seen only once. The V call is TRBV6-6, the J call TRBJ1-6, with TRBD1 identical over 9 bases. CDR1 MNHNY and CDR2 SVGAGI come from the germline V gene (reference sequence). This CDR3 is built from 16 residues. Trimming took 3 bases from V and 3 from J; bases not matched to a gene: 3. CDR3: CASSYDRGVYNSPLHF. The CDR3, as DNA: TGTGCCAGCAGTTATGACAGGGGGGTCTATAATTCACCCCTCCACTTT.

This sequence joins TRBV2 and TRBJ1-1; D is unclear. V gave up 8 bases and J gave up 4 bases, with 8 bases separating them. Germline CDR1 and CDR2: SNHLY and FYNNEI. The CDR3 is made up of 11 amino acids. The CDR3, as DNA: TGTGCCAGCCTCGTCAGCACTGAAGCTTTCTTT. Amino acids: CASLVSTEAFF.

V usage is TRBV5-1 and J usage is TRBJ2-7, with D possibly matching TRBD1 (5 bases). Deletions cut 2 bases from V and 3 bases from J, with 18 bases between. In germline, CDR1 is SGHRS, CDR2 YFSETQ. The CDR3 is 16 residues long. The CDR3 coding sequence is TGCGCCAGCAGCTTATCCATCGACAGCGAGAACTACGAGCAGTACTTC. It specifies CASSLSIDSENYEQYF.

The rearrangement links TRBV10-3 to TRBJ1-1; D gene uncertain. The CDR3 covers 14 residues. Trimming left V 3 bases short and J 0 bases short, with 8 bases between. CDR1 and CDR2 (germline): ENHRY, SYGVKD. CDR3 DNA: TGTGCCATCAGTGATGAGCTTATGAACACTGAAGCTTTCTTT. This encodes CAISDELMNTEAFF.

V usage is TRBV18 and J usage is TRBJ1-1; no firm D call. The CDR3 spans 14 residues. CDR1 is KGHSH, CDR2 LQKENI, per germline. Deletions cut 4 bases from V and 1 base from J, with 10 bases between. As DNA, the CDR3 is TGTGCCAGCTCACAACGAGAGAAGAACACTGAAGCTTTCTTT. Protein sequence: CASSQREKNTEAFF.

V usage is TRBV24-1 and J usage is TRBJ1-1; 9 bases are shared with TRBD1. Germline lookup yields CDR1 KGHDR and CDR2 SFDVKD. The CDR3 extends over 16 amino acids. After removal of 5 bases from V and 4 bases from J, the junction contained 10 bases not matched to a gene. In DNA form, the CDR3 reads TGTGCCACCAGTGGCCCTCTTACAGGGGGCCTCACTGAAGCTTTCTTT. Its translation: CATSGPLTGGLTEAFF.

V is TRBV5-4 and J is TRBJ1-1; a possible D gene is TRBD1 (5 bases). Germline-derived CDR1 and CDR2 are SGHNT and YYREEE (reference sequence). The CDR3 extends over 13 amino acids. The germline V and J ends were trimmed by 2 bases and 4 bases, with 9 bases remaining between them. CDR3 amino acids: CASSLPGGTEAFF. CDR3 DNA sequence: TGTGCCAGCAGCTTACCGGGGGGCACTGAAGCTTTCTTT.

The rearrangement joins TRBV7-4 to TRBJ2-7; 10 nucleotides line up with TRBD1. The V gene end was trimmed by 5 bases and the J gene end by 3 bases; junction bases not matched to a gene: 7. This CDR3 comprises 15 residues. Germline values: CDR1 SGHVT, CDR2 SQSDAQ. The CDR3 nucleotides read TGTGCCAGCAGCCCCCGGGACAGGGGTAACTACGAGCAGTACTTC. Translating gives CASSPRDRGNYEQYF.